These T cell receptor beta chains were read from a single sample in a study of early T cells in non-severe SARS-CoV-2 infection. A single record per CDR3 protein comes from TCRdb applying MiXCR to the 5' RACE reads. The sample lists 45,000 or so distinct CDR3 sequences, approximately 10% occurring once. Sample: whole blood. These receptors all stem from an adult who was a healthcare worker with PCR-confirmed SARS-CoV-2 infection or an uninfected control (not recorded which). CDR3s include the opening cysteine and the closing phenylalanine or tryptophan. A D gene is named only where the DNA matches it firmly. Some rows mark clone size as missing; the rest say once, few, many or name a class of expanded clone.

size: few; J: TRBJ2-1; D: NA; V: TRBV20-1; DNA: TGCAGTGCTAGAGCACGCGGAAGCTCCTACAATGAGCAGTTCTTC; CDR3: CSARARGSSYNEQFF
size: many; J: TRBJ2-6; D: NA; V: TRBV29-1; DNA: TGCAGCGTTGCGGGCTTTACTGGGGCCAACGTCCTGACTTTC; CDR3: CSVAGFTGANVLTF
size: NA; J: TRBJ2-5; D: NA; V: TRBV19; DNA: TGTGCCAGTAGTAAGTGGGGCCAAGAGACCCAGTACTTC; CDR3: CASSKWGQETQYF
size: NA; J: TRBJ2-1; D: NA; V: TRBV9; DNA: TGTGCCAGCAGCGGGACTCTGAATGAGCAGTTCTTC; CDR3: CASSGTLNEQFF
size: NA; J: TRBJ2-5; D: NA; V: TRBV7-2; DNA: TGTGCCAGCAGCTGGACCGGGACTGTAGAGACCCAGTACTTC; CDR3: CASSWTGTVETQYF
size: many; J: TRBJ2-1; D: NA; V: TRBV6-5; DNA: TGTGCCAGCAGTTACTTTATAGGCCGTAATGAGCAGTTCTTC; CDR3: CASSYFIGRNEQFF
size: many; J: TRBJ2-1; D: TRBD2; V: TRBV20-1; DNA: TGCAGTGCTACCCAGTGGGGAGGGAAAGGCAATGAGCAGTTCTTC; CDR3: CSATQWGGKGNEQFF
size: NA; J: TRBJ2-7; D: NA; V: TRBV6-2/TRBV6-3; DNA: TGTGCCAGCCCAAGGACCGGGGATTCCTCCAGCGAGCAGTACTTC; CDR3: CASPRTGDSSSEQYF
size: many; J: TRBJ1-1; D: NA; V: TRBV25-1; DNA: TGTGCCAGCAGTGAATACCAAGGGCATAGGGCTGCTGAAGCTTTCTTT; CDR3: CASSEYQGHRAAEAFF
size: few; J: TRBJ1-2; D: NA; V: TRBV5-6; DNA: TGTGCCAGCAGCTCGAGACGCGGCTACACCTTC; CDR3: CASSSRRGYTF
size: medium-sized; J: TRBJ2-7; D: NA; V: TRBV5-1; DNA: TGCGCCAGCAGACCGGAGGCATTCGAGCAGTACTTC; CDR3: CASRPEAFEQYF
size: NA; J: TRBJ2-7; D: TRBD2; V: TRBV25-1; DNA: TGTGCCAGCAGTGAGATGGGCGGCGGGGGGGCCTACGAGCAGTACTTC; CDR3: CASSEMGGGGAYEQYF
size: many; J: TRBJ2-5; D: NA; V: TRBV14; DNA: TGTGCCAGCAGCCAAGGATCAAGATGGGGGGTCCGGGAGACCCAGTACTTC; CDR3: CASSQGSRWGVRETQYF
size: many; J: TRBJ2-3; D: NA; V: TRBV7-2; DNA: TGTGCCAGCAGCTTAGCGGTGGGCACAGATACGCAGTATTTT; CDR3: CASSLAVGTDTQYF
size: many; J: TRBJ1-3; D: TRBD1; V: TRBV10-3; DNA: TGTGCCATCAGTGATCAGACAGGGATCCAGAACACCATATATTTT; CDR3: CAISDQTGIQNTIYF
size: few; J: TRBJ2-2; D: NA; V: TRBV7-9; DNA: TGTGCCAGCAGCCCCGGCCGGACGAGCACCGGGGAGCTGTTTTTT; CDR3: CASSPGRTSTGELFF
size: many; J: TRBJ1-1; D: NA; V: TRBV20-1; DNA: TGCAGTGCTAGAGACATCGGGGGGAACACTGAAGCTTTCTTT; CDR3: CSARDIGGNTEAFF
size: many; J: TRBJ2-5; D: NA; V: TRBV4-3; DNA: TGCGCCAGCAGCCACACTGGGGAGACCCAGTACTTC; CDR3: CASSHTGETQYF